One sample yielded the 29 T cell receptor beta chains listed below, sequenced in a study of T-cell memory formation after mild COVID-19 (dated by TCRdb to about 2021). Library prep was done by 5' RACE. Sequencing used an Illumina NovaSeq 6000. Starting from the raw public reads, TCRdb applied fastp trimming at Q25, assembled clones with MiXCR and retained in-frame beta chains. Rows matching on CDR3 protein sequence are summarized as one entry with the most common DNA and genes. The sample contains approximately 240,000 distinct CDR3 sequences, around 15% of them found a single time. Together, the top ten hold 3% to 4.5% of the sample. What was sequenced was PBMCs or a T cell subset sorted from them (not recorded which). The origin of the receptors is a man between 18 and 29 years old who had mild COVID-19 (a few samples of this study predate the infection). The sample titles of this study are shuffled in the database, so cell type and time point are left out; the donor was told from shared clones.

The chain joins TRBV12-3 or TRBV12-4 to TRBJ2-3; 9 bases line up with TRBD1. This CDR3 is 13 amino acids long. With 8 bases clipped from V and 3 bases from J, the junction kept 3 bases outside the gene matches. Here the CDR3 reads CASGDRVTDTQYF. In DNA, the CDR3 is TGTGCCAGCGGGGACAGGGTAACAGATACGCAGTATTTT.

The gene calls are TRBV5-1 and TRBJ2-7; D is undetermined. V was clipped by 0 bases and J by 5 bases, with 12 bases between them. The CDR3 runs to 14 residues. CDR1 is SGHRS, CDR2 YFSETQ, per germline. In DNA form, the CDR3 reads TGCGCCAGCAGCTTGGGTCAGGCTGAGGACGAGCAGTACTTC. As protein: CASSLGQAEDEQYF.

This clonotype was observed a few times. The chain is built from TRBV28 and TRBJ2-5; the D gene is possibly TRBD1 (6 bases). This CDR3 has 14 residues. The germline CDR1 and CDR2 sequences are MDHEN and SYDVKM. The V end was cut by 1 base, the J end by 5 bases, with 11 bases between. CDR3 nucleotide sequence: TGTGCCAGCAGTTTATACGACAGGTTGGAGACCCAGTACTTC. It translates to CASSLYDRLETQYF.

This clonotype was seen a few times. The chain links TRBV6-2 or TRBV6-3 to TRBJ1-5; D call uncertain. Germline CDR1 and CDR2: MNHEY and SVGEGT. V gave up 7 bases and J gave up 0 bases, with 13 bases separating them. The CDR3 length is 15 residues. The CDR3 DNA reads TGTGCCAGCACAGGCGGAGTTTATAGCAATCAGCCCCAGCATTTT. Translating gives CASTGGVYSNQPQHF.

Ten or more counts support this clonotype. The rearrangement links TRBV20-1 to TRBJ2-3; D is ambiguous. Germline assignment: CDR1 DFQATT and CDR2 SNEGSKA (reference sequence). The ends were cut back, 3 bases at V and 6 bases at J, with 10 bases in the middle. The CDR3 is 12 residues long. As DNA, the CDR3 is TGCAGTGCTAGTACCCCTTGGGATACGCAGTATTTT. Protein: CSASTPWDTQYF.

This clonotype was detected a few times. As DNA, the CDR3 is TGTGCCAGCAGCCTCCATGGCAGTAACACTGAAGCTTTCTTT. This encodes CASSLHGSNTEAFF. V usage is TRBV6-6 and J usage is TRBJ1-1, with unresolved D. Trimming took off 6 bases at V and 2 bases at J, with 13 bases between the two ends. The CDR3 spans 14 residues. In germline, CDR1 is MNHNY, CDR2 SVGAGI (reference sequence).

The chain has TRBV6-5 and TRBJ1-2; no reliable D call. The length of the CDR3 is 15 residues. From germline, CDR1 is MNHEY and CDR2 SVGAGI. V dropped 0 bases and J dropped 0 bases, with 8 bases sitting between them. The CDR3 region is CASSYSSGSNYGYTF. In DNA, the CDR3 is TGTGCCAGCAGTTACTCGAGTGGGTCTAACTATGGCTACACCTTC.

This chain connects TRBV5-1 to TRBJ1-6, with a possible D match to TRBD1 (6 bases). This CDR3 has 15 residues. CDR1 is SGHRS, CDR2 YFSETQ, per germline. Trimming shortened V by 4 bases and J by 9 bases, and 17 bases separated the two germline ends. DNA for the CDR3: TGCGCCAGCAGCATCGGACAGTCTAGGCGTTCACCCCTCCACTTT. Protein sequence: CASSIGQSRRSPLHF.

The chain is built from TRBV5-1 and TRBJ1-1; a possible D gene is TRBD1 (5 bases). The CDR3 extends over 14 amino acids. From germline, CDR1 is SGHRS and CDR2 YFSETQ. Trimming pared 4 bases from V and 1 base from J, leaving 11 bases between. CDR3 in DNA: TGCGCCAGCAGCCCTTATACAGGGAACACTGAAGCTTTCTTT. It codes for CASSPYTGNTEAFF.

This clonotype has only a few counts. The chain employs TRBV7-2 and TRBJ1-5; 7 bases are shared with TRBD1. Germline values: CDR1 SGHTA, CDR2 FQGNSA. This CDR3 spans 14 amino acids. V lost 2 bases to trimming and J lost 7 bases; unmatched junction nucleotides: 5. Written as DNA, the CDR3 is TGTGCCAGCAGCTTACTCCCAGGGGGGCAGCCCCAGCATTTT. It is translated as CASSLLPGGQPQHF. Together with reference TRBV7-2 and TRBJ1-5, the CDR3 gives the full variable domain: GAGVSQSPSNKVTEKGKDVELRCDPISGHTALYWYRQSLGQGLEFLIYFQGNSAPDKSGLPSDRFSAERTGGSVSTLTIQRTQQEDSAVYLCASSLLPGGQPQHFGDGTRLSIL.

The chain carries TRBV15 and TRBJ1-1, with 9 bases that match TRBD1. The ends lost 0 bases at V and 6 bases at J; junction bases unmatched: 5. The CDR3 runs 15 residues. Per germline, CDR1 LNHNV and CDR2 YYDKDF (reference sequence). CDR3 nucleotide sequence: TGTGCCACCAGCAGAGATCGGGGACAGGGCGCTGAAGCTTTCTTT. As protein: CATSRDRGQGAEAFF.

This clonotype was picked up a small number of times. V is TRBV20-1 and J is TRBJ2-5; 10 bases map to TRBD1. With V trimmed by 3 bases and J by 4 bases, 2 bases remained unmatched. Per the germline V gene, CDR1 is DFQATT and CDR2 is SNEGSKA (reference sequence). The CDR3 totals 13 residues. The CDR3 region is CSARTGGRETQYF. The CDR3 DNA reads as TGCAGTGCTAGGACAGGGGGCCGAGAGACCCAGTACTTC.

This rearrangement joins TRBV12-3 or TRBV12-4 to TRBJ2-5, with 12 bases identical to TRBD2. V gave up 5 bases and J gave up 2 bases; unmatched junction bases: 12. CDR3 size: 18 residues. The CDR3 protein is CASSPHELAGGPQETQYF. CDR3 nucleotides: TGTGCCAGCAGTCCCCACGAACTAGCGGGGGGCCCTCAAGAGACCCAGTACTTC.

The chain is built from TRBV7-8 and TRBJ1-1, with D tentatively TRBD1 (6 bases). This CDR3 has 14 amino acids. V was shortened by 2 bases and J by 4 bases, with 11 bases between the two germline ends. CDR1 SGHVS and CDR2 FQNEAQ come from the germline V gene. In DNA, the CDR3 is TGTGCCAGCAGCTTACGGCCACAGGGCACTGAAGCTTTCTTT. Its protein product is CASSLRPQGTEAFF.

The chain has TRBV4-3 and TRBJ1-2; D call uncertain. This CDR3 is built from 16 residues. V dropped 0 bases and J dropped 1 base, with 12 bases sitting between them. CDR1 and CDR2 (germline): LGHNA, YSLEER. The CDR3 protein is CASSQDWQAFNYGYTF. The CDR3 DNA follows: TGCGCCAGCAGCCAAGATTGGCAGGCGTTTAACTATGGCTACACCTTC.

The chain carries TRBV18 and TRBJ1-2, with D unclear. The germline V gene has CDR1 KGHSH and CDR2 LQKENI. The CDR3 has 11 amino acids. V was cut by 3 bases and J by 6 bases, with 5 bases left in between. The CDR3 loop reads CASSPLDGYTF. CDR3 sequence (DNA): TGTGCCAGCTCACCTCTGGATGGCTACACCTTC.

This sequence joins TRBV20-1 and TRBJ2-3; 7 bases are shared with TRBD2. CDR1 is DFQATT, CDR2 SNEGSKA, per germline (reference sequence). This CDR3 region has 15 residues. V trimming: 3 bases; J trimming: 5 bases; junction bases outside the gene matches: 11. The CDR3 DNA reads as TGCAGTGCTAGCTATTGGCGGGGGTTGAAAGATACGCAGTATTTT. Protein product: CSASYWRGLKDTQYF.

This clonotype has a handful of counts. CDR3 sequence (DNA): TGCAGTGCGGGGACGCGTGGGGCTTTCTTT. Its protein product is CSAGTRGAFF. The chain is built from TRBV20-1 and TRBJ1-1, with a tentative D call TRBD1 (5 bases). The CDR3 runs to 10 residues. Per the germline V gene, CDR1 is DFQATT and CDR2 is SNEGSKA (reference sequence). The germline V and J ends were trimmed by 6 bases and 11 bases, with 13 bases remaining between them.

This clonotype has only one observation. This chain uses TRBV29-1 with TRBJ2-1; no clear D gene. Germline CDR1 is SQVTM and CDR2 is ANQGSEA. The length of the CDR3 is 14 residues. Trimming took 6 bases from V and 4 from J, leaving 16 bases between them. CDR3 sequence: CSVEWSQRYNEQFF. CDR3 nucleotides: TGCAGCGTCGAATGGTCTCAACGGTACAATGAGCAGTTCTTC.

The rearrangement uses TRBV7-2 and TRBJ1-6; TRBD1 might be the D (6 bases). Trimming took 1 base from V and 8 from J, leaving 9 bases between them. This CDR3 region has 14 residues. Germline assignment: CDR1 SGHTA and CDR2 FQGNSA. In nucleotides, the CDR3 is TGTGCCAGCAGCTTAGGGGACACCTATTCACCCCTCCACTTT. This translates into CASSLGDTYSPLHF.

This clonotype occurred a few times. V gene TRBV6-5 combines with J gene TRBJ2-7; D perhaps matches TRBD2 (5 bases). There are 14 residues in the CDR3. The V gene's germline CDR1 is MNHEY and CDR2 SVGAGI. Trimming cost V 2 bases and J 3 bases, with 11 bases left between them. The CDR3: CASSYREYLYEQYF. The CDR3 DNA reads TGTGCCAGCAGTTACAGGGAGTACCTCTACGAGCAGTACTTC.

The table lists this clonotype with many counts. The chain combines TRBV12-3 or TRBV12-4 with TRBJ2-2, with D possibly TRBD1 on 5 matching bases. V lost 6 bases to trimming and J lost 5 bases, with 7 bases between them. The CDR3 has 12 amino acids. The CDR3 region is CASSQGTGELFF. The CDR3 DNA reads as TGTGCCAGCAGCCAGGGAACCGGGGAGCTGTTTTTT.

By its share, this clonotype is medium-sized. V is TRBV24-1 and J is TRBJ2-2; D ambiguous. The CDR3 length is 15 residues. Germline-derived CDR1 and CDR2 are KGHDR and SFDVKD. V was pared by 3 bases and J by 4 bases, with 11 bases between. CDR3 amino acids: CATSDRTEPTGELFF. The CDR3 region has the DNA TGTGCCACCAGTGATAGGACCGAACCCACCGGGGAGCTGTTTTTT.

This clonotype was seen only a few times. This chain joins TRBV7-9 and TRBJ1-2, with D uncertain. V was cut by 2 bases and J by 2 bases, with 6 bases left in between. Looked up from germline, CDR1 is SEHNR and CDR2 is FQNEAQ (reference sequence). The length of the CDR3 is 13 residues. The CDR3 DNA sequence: TGTGCCAGCAGCTTACCCCAAAACTATGGCTACACCTTC. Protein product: CASSLPQNYGYTF.

The CDR3 DNA reads TGTGCCAGCAGAACGGGACAGGGGGCTTCCTACGAGCAGTACGTC. This encodes CASRTGQGASYEQYV. The chain is built from TRBV28 and TRBJ2-7, with 12 bases fitting TRBD1. V trimming: 6 bases; J trimming: 1 base; junction bases outside the gene matches: 4. The CDR3 has 15 residues. Per germline, CDR1 MDHEN and CDR2 SYDVKM.

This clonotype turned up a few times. Written as DNA, the CDR3 is TGCGCCAGCAGCCAAGGAGGACCGTTGAAGAACTATGGCTACACCTTC. Residues: CASSQGGPLKNYGYTF. The chain is built from TRBV4-1 and TRBJ1-2; no definite D call. This CDR3 spans 16 amino acids. The germline V gene encodes CDR1 MGHRA and CDR2 YSYEKL. With 1 base removed from V and 2 bases from J, the gap between germline ends came to 14 bases.

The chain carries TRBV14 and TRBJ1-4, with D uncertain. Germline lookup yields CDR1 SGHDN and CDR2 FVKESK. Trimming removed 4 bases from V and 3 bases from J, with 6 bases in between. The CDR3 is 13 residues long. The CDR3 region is CASSRNANEKLFF. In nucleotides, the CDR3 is TGTGCCAGCAGCCGGAACGCTAATGAAAAACTGTTTTTT.

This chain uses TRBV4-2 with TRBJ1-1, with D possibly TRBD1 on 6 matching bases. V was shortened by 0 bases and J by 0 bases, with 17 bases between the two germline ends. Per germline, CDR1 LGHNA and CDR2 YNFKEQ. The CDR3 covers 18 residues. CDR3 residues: CASSQDGGTGPLNTEAFF. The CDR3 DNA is TGTGCCAGCAGCCAAGACGGTGGAACAGGGCCCTTGAACACTGAAGCTTTCTTT.

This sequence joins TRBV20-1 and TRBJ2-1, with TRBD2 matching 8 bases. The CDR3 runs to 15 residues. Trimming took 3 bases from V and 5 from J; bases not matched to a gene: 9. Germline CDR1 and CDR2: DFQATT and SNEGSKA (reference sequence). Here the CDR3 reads CSASGGAGQDNEQFF. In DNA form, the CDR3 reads TGCAGTGCTAGCGGGGGGGCCGGTCAGGACAATGAGCAGTTCTTC.